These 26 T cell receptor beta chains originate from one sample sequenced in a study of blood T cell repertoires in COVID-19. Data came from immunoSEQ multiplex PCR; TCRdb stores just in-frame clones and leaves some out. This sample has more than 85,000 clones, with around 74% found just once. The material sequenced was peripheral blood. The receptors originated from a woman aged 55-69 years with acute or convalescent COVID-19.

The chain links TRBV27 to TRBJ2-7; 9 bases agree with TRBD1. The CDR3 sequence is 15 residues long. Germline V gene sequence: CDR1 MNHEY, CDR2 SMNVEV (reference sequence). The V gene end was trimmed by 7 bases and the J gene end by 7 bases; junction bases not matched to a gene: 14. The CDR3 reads CASKLQGAEGSEQYF. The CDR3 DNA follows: TGTGCCAGCAAACTACAGGGGGCGGAAGGCTCTGAGCAGTACTTC.

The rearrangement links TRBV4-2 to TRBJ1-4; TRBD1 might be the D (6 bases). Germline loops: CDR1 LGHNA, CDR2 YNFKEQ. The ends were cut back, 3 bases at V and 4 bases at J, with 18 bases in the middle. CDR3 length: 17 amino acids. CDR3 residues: CASSQYSGVRGNEKLFF. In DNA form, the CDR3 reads TGTGCCAGCAGCCAGTATTCAGGGGTAAGGGGTAATGAAAAACTGTTTTTT.

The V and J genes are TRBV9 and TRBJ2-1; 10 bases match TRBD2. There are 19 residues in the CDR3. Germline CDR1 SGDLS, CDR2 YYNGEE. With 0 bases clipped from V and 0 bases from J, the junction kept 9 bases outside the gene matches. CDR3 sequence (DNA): TGTGCCAGCAGCGTAGAGGGGACTAGCGCCCTATACTCCTACAATGAGCAGTTCTTC. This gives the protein CASSVEGTSALYSYNEQFF.

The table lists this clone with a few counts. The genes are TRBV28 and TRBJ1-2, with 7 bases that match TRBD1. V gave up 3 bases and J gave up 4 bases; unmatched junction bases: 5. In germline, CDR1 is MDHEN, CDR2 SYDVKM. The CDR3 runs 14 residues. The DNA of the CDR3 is TGTGCCAGCAGTTTTAAGGGGGCAGGCTATGGCTACACCTTC. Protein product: CASSFKGAGYGYTF.

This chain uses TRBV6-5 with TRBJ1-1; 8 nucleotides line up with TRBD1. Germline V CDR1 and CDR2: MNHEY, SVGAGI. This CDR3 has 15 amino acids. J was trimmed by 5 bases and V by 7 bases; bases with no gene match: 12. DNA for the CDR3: TGTGCCAGCACCAACCCTCGACAGGGGAGGACTGAAGCTTTCTTT. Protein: CASTNPRQGRTEAFF.

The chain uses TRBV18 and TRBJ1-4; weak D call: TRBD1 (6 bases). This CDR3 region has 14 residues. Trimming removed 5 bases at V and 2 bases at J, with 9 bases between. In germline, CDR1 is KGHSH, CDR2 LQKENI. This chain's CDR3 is CASSAGQTNEKLFF. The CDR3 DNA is TGTGCCAGCTCAGCCGGACAGACTAATGAAAAACTGTTTTTT.

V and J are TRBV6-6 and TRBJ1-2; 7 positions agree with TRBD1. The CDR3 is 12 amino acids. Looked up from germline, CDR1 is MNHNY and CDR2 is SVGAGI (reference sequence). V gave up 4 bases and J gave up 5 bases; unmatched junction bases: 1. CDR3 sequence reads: CASSSTGYGYTF. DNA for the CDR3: TGTGCCAGCAGTTCGACAGGGTATGGCTACACCTTC.

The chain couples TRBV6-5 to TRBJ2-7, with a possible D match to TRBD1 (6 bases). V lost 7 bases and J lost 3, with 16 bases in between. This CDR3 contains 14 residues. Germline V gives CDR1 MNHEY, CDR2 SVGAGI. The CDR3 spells CASTQSTGYYEQYF. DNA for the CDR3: TGTGCCAGCACCCAATCGACAGGTTACTACGAGCAGTACTTC.

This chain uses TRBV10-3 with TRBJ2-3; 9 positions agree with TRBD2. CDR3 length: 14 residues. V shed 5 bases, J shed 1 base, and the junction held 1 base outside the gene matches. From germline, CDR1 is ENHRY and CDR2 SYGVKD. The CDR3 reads CAISLAGGTDTQYF. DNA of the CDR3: TGTGCCATCAGTTTAGCGGGGGGCACAGATACGCAGTATTTT.

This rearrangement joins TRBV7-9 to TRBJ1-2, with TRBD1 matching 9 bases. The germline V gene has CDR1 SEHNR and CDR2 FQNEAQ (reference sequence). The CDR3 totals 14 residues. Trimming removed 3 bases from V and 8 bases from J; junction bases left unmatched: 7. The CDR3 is CASSLSGTGIGYTF. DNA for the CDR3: TGTGCCAGCAGCTTGTCCGGGACAGGGATCGGCTACACCTTC. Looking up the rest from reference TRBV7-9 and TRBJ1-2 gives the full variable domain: DTGVSQNPRHKITKRGQNVTFRCDPISEHNRLYWYRQTLGQGPEFLTYFQNEAQLEKSRLLSDRFSAERPKGSFSTLEIQRTEQGDSAMYLCASSLSGTGIGYTFGSGTRLTVV.

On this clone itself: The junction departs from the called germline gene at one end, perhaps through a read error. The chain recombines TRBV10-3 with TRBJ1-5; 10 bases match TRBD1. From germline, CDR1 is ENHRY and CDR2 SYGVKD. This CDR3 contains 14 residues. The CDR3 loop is CAISGDRGNQPQHF. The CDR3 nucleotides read TGTGCCATCAGTGGGGACAGGGGCAACCAGCCCCAGCATTTT.

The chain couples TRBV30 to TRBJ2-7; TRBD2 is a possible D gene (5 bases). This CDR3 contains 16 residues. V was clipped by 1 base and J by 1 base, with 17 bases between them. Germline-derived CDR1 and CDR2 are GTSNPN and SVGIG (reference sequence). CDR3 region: CAWSAFSGSKSYEQYF. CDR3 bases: TGTGCCTGGAGTGCCTTCAGCGGCTCTAAGTCCTACGAGCAGTACTTC.

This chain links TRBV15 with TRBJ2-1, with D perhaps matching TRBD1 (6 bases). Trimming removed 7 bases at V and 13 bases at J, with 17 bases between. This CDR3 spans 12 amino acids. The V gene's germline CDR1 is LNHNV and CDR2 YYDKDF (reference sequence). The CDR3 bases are TGTGCCACCACCATACAGGGCGCCCGCCAGTTCTTC. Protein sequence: CATTIQGARQFF.

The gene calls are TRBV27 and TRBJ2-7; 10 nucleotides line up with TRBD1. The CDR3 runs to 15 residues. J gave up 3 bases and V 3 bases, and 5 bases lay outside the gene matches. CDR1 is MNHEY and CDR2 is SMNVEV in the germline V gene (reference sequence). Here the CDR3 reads CASSLYRDRGYEQYF. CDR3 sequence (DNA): TGTGCCAGCAGTTTGTACCGGGACAGGGGCTACGAGCAGTACTTC.

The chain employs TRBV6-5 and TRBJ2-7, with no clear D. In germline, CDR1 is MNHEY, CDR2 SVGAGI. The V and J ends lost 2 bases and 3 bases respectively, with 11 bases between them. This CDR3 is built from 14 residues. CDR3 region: CASSYRNRNYEQYF. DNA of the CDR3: TGTGCCAGCAGTTACAGGAACAGAAACTACGAGCAGTACTTC.

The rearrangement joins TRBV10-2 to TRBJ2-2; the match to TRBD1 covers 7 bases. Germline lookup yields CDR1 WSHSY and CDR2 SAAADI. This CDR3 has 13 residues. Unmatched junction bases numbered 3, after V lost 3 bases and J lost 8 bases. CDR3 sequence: CASSDDRAGELFF. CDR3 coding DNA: TGCGCCAGCAGTGACGACAGGGCTGGGGAGCTGTTTTTT.

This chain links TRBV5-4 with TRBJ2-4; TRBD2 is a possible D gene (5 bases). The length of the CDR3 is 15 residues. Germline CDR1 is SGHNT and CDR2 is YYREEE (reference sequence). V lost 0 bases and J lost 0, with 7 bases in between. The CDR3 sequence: CASSLGGLAKNIQYF. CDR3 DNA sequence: TGTGCCAGCAGCTTGGGAGGACTAGCCAAAAACATTCAGTACTTC.

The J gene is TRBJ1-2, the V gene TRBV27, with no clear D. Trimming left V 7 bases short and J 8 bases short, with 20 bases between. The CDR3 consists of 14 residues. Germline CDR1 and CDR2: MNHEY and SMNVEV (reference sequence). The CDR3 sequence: CASTKISGSQGYTF. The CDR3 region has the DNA TGTGCCAGCACCAAAATATCGGGGTCGCAGGGCTACACCTTC.

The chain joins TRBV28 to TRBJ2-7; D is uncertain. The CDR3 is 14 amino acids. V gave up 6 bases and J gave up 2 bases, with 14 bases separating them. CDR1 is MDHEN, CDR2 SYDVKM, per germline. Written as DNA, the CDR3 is TGTGCCAGCAGACGAACCGAGTTCCCCTACGAGCAGTACTTC. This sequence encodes CASRRTEFPYEQYF. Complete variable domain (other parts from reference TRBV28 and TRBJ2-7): DVKVTQSSRYLVKRTGEKVFLECVQDMDHENMFWYRQDPGLGLRLIYFSYDVKMKEKGDIPEGYSVSREKKERFSLILESASTNQTSMYLCASRRTEFPYEQYFGPGTRLTVT.

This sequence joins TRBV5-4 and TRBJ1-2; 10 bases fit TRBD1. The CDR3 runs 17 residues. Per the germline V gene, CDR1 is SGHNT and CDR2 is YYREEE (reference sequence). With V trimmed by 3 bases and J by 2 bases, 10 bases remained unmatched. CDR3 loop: CASSSPGQGLLNYGYTF. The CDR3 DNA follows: TGTGCCAGCAGCTCTCCGGGACAGGGGCTCCTAAACTATGGCTACACCTTC.

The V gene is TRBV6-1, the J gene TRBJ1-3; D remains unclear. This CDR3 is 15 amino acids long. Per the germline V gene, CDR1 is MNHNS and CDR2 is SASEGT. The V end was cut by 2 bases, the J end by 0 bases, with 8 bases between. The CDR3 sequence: CASSETQISGNTIYF. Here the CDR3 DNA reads TGTGCCAGCAGTGAAACTCAAATCTCTGGAAACACCATATATTTT.

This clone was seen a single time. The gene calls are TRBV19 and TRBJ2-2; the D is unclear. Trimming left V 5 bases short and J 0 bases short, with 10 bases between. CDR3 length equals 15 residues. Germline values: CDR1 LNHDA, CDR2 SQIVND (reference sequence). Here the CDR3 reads CASSQSRSNTGELFF. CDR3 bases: TGTGCCAGTAGTCAGTCCAGGTCGAACACCGGGGAGCTGTTTTTT.

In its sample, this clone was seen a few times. Written as DNA, the CDR3 is TGTGCCAGCAGCCAACCAAGGACAGGGGGCACTGAAGCTTTCTTT. Its protein product is CASSQPRTGGTEAFF. V is TRBV3-1 (or the pseudogene TRBV3-2) and J is TRBJ1-1; TRBD1 matches at 10 bases. The CDR3 has 15 residues. CDR1 is LGHDT, CDR2 YNNKEL, per germline (reference sequence). V lost 2 bases and J lost 4; bases outside the gene matches: 4.

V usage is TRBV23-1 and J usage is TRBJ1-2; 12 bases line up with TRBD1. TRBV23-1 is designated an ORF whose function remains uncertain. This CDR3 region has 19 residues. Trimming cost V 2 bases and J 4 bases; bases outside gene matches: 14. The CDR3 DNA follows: TGCGCCAGCAGTCAAGAGGCCTGGGGGACAGGGGGCTTCAGCTATGGCTACACCTTC. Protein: CASSQEAWGTGGFSYGYTF.

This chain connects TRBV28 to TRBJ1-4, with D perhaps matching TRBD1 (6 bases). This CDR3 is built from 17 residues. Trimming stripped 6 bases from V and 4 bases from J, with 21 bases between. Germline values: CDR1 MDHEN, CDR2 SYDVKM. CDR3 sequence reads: CASRRTVQGRNNEKLFF. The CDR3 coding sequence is TGTGCCAGCAGGAGAACCGTACAGGGCCGAAATAATGAAAAACTGTTTTTT.

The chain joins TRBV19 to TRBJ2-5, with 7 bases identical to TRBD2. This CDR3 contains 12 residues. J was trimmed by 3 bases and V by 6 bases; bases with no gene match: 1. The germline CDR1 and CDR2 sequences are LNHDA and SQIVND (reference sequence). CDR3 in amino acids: CASRLAEETQYF. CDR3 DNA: TGTGCCAGTAGGCTAGCGGAAGAGACCCAGTACTTC.